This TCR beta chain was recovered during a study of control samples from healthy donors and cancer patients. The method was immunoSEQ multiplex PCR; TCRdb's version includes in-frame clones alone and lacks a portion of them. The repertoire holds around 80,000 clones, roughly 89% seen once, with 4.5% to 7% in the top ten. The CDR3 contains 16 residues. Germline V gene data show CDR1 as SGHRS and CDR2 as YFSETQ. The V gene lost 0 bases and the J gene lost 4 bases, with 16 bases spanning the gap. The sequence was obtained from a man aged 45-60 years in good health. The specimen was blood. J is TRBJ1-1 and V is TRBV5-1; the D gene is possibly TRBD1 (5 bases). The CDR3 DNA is TGCGCCAGCAGCTTGGTTATCGGGGCGCGAAGCACTGAAGCTTTCTTT. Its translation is CASSLVIGARSTEAFF.